One and the same sample provided the 18 T cell receptor beta chains below, sequenced in a study of blood T cell repertoires in COVID-19. Method: immunoSEQ multiplex PCR; TCRdb's copy keeps in-frame clones and lacks some. The repertoire holds some 120,000 clones, with more than 75% as singletons. The sample consisted of peripheral blood. The origin of the receptors is a human donor in a cohort sampled during active COVID-19.

V gene TRBV10-1 combines with J gene TRBJ2-1; D not resolved. CDR3 length: 16 amino acids. V lost 0 bases and J lost 0, with 9 bases in between. Germline values: CDR1 WNHNN, CDR2 SYGVQD (reference sequence). CDR3 amino acids: CASSESPEISYNEQFF. CDR3 sequence (DNA): TGCGCCAGCAGTGAGTCGCCGGAGATCTCCTACAATGAGCAGTTCTTC.

The CDR3 DNA is TGTGCCACCAGTGATTTGCCAGGGGGAGAGACCCAGTACTTC. It encodes CATSDLPGGETQYF. The rearrangement uses TRBV24-1 and TRBJ2-5, with TRBD1 matching over 7 bases. Germline V CDR1 and CDR2: KGHDR, SFDVKD. After removal of 0 bases from V and 4 bases from J, the junction contained 1 base not matched to a gene. The CDR3 consists of 14 residues.

V is TRBV5-1 and J is TRBJ2-2; 7 positions agree with TRBD2. Germline V gene sequence: CDR1 SGHRS, CDR2 YFSETQ. The CDR3 totals 16 residues. Trimming cost V 4 bases and J 2 bases; bases outside gene matches: 8. Here the CDR3 DNA reads TGCGCCAGCAGCGACGAGGCTAGCGGTAACACCGGGGAGCTGTTTTTT. It translates to CASSDEASGNTGELFF.

The V gene is TRBV28, the J gene TRBJ2-2, with 7 bases identical to TRBD1. The CDR3 length is 16 residues. Germline CDR1 MDHEN, CDR2 SYDVKM. The trim removed 8 bases at V and 7 bases at J, leaving 16 bases unmatched. The CDR3 DNA sequence: TGTGCCAGCGTCTCCCGGACAGGAGCAAGACACGGGGAGCTGTTTTTT. Translated: CASVSRTGARHGELFF.

V is TRBV28 and J is TRBJ2-4; 8 positions match TRBD2. Germline values: CDR1 MDHEN, CDR2 SYDVKM. The CDR3 totals 15 residues. V was clipped by 3 bases and J by 1 base; unmatched bases: 2. The CDR3 nucleotides are TGTGCCAGCAGTTTCGGGAGGGGGGCCAAAAACATTCAGTACTTC. This sequence encodes CASSFGRGAKNIQYF.

The chain joins TRBV2 to TRBJ1-1; D remains ambiguous. The CDR3 has 14 residues. The V gene lost 8 bases and the J gene lost 5 bases, with 18 bases spanning the gap. Germline V lookup: CDR1 SNHLY, CDR2 FYNNEI. The CDR3 nucleotides read TGTGCCAGCGCGTCGACGGGGAGGAGGACTGAAGCTTTCTTT. This gives the protein CASASTGRRTEAFF.

The rearrangement uses TRBV5-5 and TRBJ2-3; 11 bases are shared with TRBD2. The trim removed 2 bases at V and 6 bases at J, leaving 2 bases unmatched. The CDR3 is 14 residues long. CDR1 and CDR2 from the germline V gene are SGHKS and YYEKEE (reference sequence). CDR3 nucleotides: TGTGCCAGCAGCTTTAGCGGGGGGGGCGATACGCAGTATTTT. It codes for CASSFSGGGDTQYF.

This clone was observed once. The chain carries TRBV7-9 and TRBJ1-1; D unresolved. The CDR3 is made up of 12 amino acids. Germline CDR1 reads SEHNR; CDR2 reads FQNEAQ (reference sequence). V shed 5 bases and J shed 3 bases, with 7 bases lying between them. The CDR3 is CASSPRDTEAFF. Written as DNA, the CDR3 is TGTGCCAGCAGCCCCCGGGACACTGAAGCTTTCTTT.

The chain links TRBV18 to TRBJ1-2; 9 bases map to TRBD1. Germline-derived CDR1 and CDR2 are KGHSH and LQKENI. V lost 6 bases to trimming and J lost 4 bases; unmatched junction nucleotides: 6. The CDR3 totals 14 residues. The DNA of the CDR3 is TGTGCCAGCTCCCCCGGGACAGGGCCCTATGGCTACACCTTC. Amino acid sequence: CASSPGTGPYGYTF.

The chain employs TRBV28 and TRBJ1-6; the D is unclear. The CDR3 is 16 residues long. The germline V gene encodes CDR1 MDHEN and CDR2 SYDVKM. The ends were cut back, 5 bases at V and 8 bases at J, with 19 bases in the middle. The CDR3 spells CASSPSVRGNDSPLHF. CDR3 in DNA: TGTGCCAGCAGTCCCAGCGTTCGGGGTAATGATTCACCCCTCCACTTT.

The genes are TRBV3-1 (or the pseudogene TRBV3-2) and TRBJ2-7; a possible D gene is TRBD1 (6 bases). The germline CDR1 and CDR2 sequences are LGHDT and YNNKEL (reference sequence). Deletions cut 4 bases from V and 2 bases from J, with 9 bases between. This CDR3 region has 13 residues. CDR3 amino acids: CASSPPGAYEQYF. Written as DNA, the CDR3 is TGTGCCAGCAGCCCCCCAGGGGCCTACGAGCAGTACTTC.

This sequence joins TRBV19 and TRBJ2-7; weak D call: TRBD2 (6 bases). This CDR3 contains 16 residues. Trimming left V 6 bases short and J 2 bases short, with 20 bases between. CDR1 and CDR2 (germline): LNHDA, SQIVND (reference sequence). The CDR3 protein is CASSGVESGGPYEQYF. CDR3 bases: TGTGCCAGTAGCGGGGTCGAGTCCGGGGGACCCTACGAGCAGTACTTC.

V usage is TRBV21-1 and J usage is TRBJ1-1. TRBV21-1 is given as a pseudogene. The CDR3 has 17 residues. The DNA of the CDR3 is TGTGCCAGCCCTCCAGAAGAGGGGAGGGCGGAGGACACTGAAGCTTTCTTT. Translation gives CASPPEEGRAEDTEAFF.

The chain joins TRBV25-1 to TRBJ2-2, with TRBD2 identical over 8 bases. Germline V gene lookup returns CDR1 MGHDK and CDR2 SYGVNS. The CDR3 has 15 amino acids. Trimming took 4 bases from V and 7 from J; bases not matched to a gene: 8. The CDR3 region is CASSGPGGADGELFF. For the CDR3, the DNA is TGTGCCAGCAGTGGACCGGGGGGGGCGGACGGGGAGCTGTTTTTT.

This sequence joins TRBV11-2 and TRBJ2-7; 8 bases map to TRBD2. Trimming at V came to 1 base and at J to 6 bases, leaving 11 bases not matched to a gene. Germline-derived CDR1 and CDR2 are SGHAT and FQNNGV. This CDR3 has 16 residues. This CDR3 is CASSLVASGPAGEQYF. DNA for the CDR3: TGTGCCAGCAGCTTAGTGGCTAGCGGGCCGGCGGGCGAGCAGTACTTC.

The rearrangement links TRBV15 to TRBJ1-6; TRBD1 matches 7 bases. V shed 1 base, J shed 9 bases, and the junction held 6 bases outside the gene matches. The CDR3 consists of 15 residues. Per the germline V gene, CDR1 is LNHNV and CDR2 is YYDKDF (reference sequence). The CDR3: CATSRARQGISPLHF. The CDR3 DNA is TGTGCCACCAGCAGAGCCCGACAGGGTATTTCACCCCTCCACTTT.

This chain joins TRBV6-4 and TRBJ2-1; 13 bases fit TRBD2. The CDR3 sequence is 15 residues long. Per the germline V gene, CDR1 is MRHNA and CDR2 is SNTAGT. V lost 6 bases to trimming and J lost 6 bases; unmatched junction nucleotides: 5. This chain's CDR3 is CASRATSGGANEQFF. CDR3 DNA sequence: TGTGCCAGCAGAGCAACTAGCGGGGGGGCCAATGAGCAGTTCTTC.

This clone is a singleton in its sample. The chain recombines TRBV6-5 with TRBJ1-3; D is undetermined. CDR3 length: 11 residues. Trimming took off 3 bases at V and 9 bases at J, with 6 bases between the two ends. Germline CDR1 reads MNHEY; CDR2 reads SVGAGI. CDR3: CASSYRSTIYF. The CDR3 nucleotides read TGTGCCAGCAGTTATCGTAGCACCATATATTTT.